In this sample, the clone carrying this TCR beta chain turned up many times. What it recognizes is unknown. This specimen belongs to a study of identical twins. Points from the study as a whole: Cord blood beta clonotypes that were abundant carried fewer insertions, and memory repertoires showed no such trend. Models, which agreed with sharing between unrelated individuals, nonetheless underestimated the out-of-frame TCR alpha sharing seen in monozygotic twins.

One entry per CDR3 protein, called by TCRdb with MiXCR from the 5' RACE reads. The data contain 250,000 to 300,000 distinct CDR3 sequences, less than 9.5% of them singletons. V trimming: 1 base; J trimming: 5 bases; junction bases outside the gene matches: 2. The CDR3 loop spans 15 amino acids. Germline V gives CDR1 LGHDT, CDR2 YNNKEL (reference sequence). The data were also submitted as part of a second study, on yellow fever vaccine responses in identical twins.

Specimen: CD8+ T cells sorted from blood. The V call is TRBV3-1, the J call TRBJ2-2; 9 nucleotides match TRBD2. This receptor was identified in a woman aged 18-30 years in good health. The CDR3 protein is CASSQGTSGTGELFF. CDR3 DNA: TGTGCCAGCAGCCAAGGAACTAGCGGGACCGGGGAGCTGTTTTTT.